Listed here are 6 T cell receptor beta chains from one sample, sequenced in a study of T-cell reconstitution after alpha-beta-depleted transplantation in children. TCRbeta library preparation incorporated unique molecular identifiers. TCRdb used MiXCR to reprocess the PCR reads, holding one entry per CDR3 protein. Of approximately 100,000 distinct CDR3 sequences listed, more than 10% are singletons. The material was PBMCs from the stem cell graft donor, obtained from the stem cell graft. The receptor source for this set is a human donor who donated a stem cell graft to a child with inherited bone marrow failure.

This clonotype has at least ten counts. The rearrangement joins TRBV6-5 to TRBJ2-1; D is uncertain. Deletions cut 0 bases from V and 4 bases from J, with 4 bases between. The CDR3 runs to 13 residues. Germline CDR1 and CDR2: MNHEY and SVGAGI. CDR3 in amino acids: CASSYSSYNEQFF. The CDR3 coding sequence is TGTGCCAGCAGTTACTCCAGTTACAATGAGCAGTTCTTC.

This clonotype was seen a handful of times. V and J are TRBV27 and TRBJ2-5; D possibly uses TRBD1 or TRBD2 (5 bases each). Trimming took 6 bases from V and 4 from J, leaving 12 bases between them. Looked up from germline, CDR1 is MNHEY and CDR2 is SMNVEV (reference sequence). The CDR3 contains 13 residues. CDR3 sequence (DNA): TGTGCCAGCAGCGGGACGGAGCGAGAGACCCAGTACTTC. It is translated as CASSGTERETQYF.

The sample holds many counts of this clonotype. The CDR3 sequence: CASSPDRAVTGELFF. The CDR3 bases are TGCGCCAGCAGCCCGGACAGGGCTGTCACCGGGGAGCTGTTTTTT. This chain connects TRBV5-1 to TRBJ2-2; 8 nucleotides match TRBD1. The CDR3 totals 15 residues. V shed 4 bases and J 4 bases; nucleotides not matched to a gene: 6. CDR1 and CDR2 (germline): SGHRS, YFSETQ.

This clonotype came up many times. The CDR3 DNA sequence: TGTGCCAGCACCCTTCCCGATAACACTGAAGCTTTCTTT. This encodes CASTLPDNTEAFF. The chain couples TRBV12-3 or TRBV12-4 to TRBJ1-1, with D unresolved. The CDR3 loop spans 13 amino acids. The V end was cut by 7 bases, the J end by 2 bases, with 11 bases between.

In the case of this clonotype: This may be a read error: a much more frequent sequence differs by one nucleotide. The chain combines TRBV7-6 with TRBJ2-7; no definite D call. CDR1 and CDR2 (germline): SGHVS, FNYEAQ. Trimming removed 3 bases from V and 5 bases from J, with 11 bases in between. The CDR3 loop spans 13 amino acids. The CDR3 here is CASSFTGRDEQYF. CDR3 in DNA: TGTGCCAGCAGCTTTACCGGCAGAGACGAGCAGTACTTC.

This clonotype came up many times. The CDR3 here is CAISDGFSGPNIQYF. For the CDR3, the DNA is TGTGCCATCAGTGACGGCTTTAGCGGACCGAACATTCAGTACTTC. The genes are TRBV10-3 and TRBJ2-4, with a weak D call TRBD2 (6 bases). V lost 3 bases, J lost 7 bases, and 16 bases lay in between. The CDR3 sequence is 15 residues long. Germline V gives CDR1 ENHRY, CDR2 SYGVKD.